This is a list of T cell receptor beta chains from one sample in a study of T cell changes during pregnancy in multiple sclerosis. Profiling relied on immunoSEQ multiplex PCR, and the TCRdb table lists in-frame clones only, not all of them. Altogether under 110,000 clones are present, about 90% being singletons, with the ten largest covering around 1.5%. The specimen comprised peripheral blood, sampled after pregnancy. All receptors derive from a female donor with multiple sclerosis, enrolled in a pregnancy study. The CDR3 runs from the conserved cysteine through the conserved F or W. The D gene is left open where the match is weak. Rows give clone size only sometimes, using once, few, many, or a class for an expanded clone.

v_call	d_call	clone_size	j_call	cdr3_aa	cdr3_nt
TRBV4-2	.	.	TRBJ2-1	CASSQGPLGAYNEQFF	TGTGCCAGCAGCCAAGGGCCGTTAGGGGCCTACAATGAGCAGTTCTTC
TRBV27	TRBD2	.	TRBJ2-3	CASSLLAGTTDTQYF	TGTGCCAGCAGCCTCCTAGCGGGGACCACAGATACGCAGTATTTT
TRBV5-1	.	.	TRBJ2-5	CASSSQETQYF	TGCGCCAGCAGCTCACAAGAGACCCAGTACTTC
TRBV7-9	.	.	TRBJ1-1	CASSPVALNTEAFF	TGTGCCAGCAGCCCCGTGGCCTTGAACACTGAAGCTTTCTTT
TRBV7-2	TRBD1	.	TRBJ2-7	CASSFSGTGPYEQYF	TGTGCCAGCAGCTTCTCCGGGACAGGGCCCTACGAGCAGTACTTC
TRBV5-1	.	.	TRBJ2-3	CASSFGVGDTQYF	TGCGCCAGCAGCTTCGGGGTGGGAGATACGCAGTATTTT
TRBV11-2	TRBD2	.	TRBJ2-3	CASSLWSSGGPNGTDTQYF	TGTGCCAGCAGCTTATGGTCCAGCGGGGGCCCGAATGGCACAGATACGCAGTATTTT
TRBV7-9	.	.	TRBJ1-2	CASSLNPRVGYTF	TGTGCCAGCAGCTTAAACCCCCGAGTTGGCTACACCTTC
TRBV7-3	.	.	TRBJ2-7	CASSLAAGASYEQYF	TGTGCCAGCAGCTTAGCCGCGGGGGCATCCTACGAGCAGTACTTC
TRBV5-1	TRBD1	.	TRBJ1-1	CASRYPDRGAAEAFF	TGCGCCAGCAGGTACCCAGACAGGGGGGCCGCTGAAGCTTTCTTT
TRBV6-5	.	few	TRBJ1-1	CASTLTRGAEAFF	TGTGCCAGCACCCTGACCCGGGGGGCTGAAGCTTTCTTT
TRBV7-3	.	.	TRBJ2-1	CASSLIGVAGYNEQFF	TGTGCCAGCAGCTTAATAGGGGTAGCTGGCTACAATGAGCAGTTCTTC
TRBV11-2	.	.	TRBJ2-3	CASSLDRGYTDTQYF	TGTGCCAGCAGCTTAGATCGAGGGTACACAGATACGCAGTATTTT
TRBV19	TRBD1	.	TRBJ1-5	CASSTTGTGGRSNQPQHF	TGTGCCAGTAGCACAACCGGGACAGGGGGTAGGAGCAATCAGCCCCAGCATTTT
TRBV19	.	.	TRBJ1-1	CASSSQSNTEAFF	TGTGCCAGTAGTAGTCAGTCGAACACTGAAGCTTTCTTT
TRBV7-8	TRBD1	.	TRBJ2-7	CASSLGQGAYEQYF	TGTGCCAGCAGCTTAGGACAGGGGGCATACGAGCAGTACTTC
TRBV19	.	once	TRBJ2-6	CASSIVASSGANVLTF	TGTGCCAGTAGTATAGTTGCGAGCTCTGGGGCCAACGTCCTGACTTTC
TRBV28	TRBD1	.	TRBJ2-2	CASSPPTGGGTGELFF	TGTGCCAGCAGTCCCCCCACAGGGGGAGGCACCGGGGAGCTGTTTTTT
TRBV9	TRBD2	.	TRBJ2-4	CASSVAGGPKNIQYF	TGTGCCAGCAGCGTAGCGGGGGGGCCCAAAAACATTCAGTACTTC
TRBV6-1	TRBD1	.	TRBJ2-7	CASSDPTGTADYEQYF	TGTGCCAGCAGTGATCCCACCGGGACAGCTGACTACGAGCAGTACTTC
TRBV6-1	.	.	TRBJ1-5	CASSVRGASNQPQHF	TGTGCCAGCAGTGTCCGGGGGGCAAGCAATCAGCCCCAGCATTTT
TRBV6-5	TRBD1	.	TRBJ1-2	CASSTGTGNNYGYTF	TGTGCCAGCAGTACCGGGACAGGCAATAACTATGGCTACACCTTC
TRBV2	.	.	TRBJ2-5	CASRGVQETQYF	TGTGCCAGCAGGGGAGTCCAAGAGACCCAGTACTTC
TRBV28	TRBD1	.	TRBJ2-7	CASNFRDRPSEQYF	TGTGCCAGCAACTTCCGGGACAGGCCCTCCGAGCAGTACTTC
TRBV19	.	.	TRBJ2-3	CASSIFGASTDTQYF	TGTGCCAGTAGTATATTCGGAGCTAGCACAGATACGCAGTATTTT
TRBV30	TRBD2	.	TRBJ2-3	CAWSARGGAKDTQYF	TGTGCCTGGAGTGCTCGCGGGGGGGCCAAAGATACGCAGTATTTT
TRBV6-5	.	.	TRBJ2-7	CASSARTAVNEQYF	TGTGCCAGCAGCGCGAGGACAGCTGTCAACGAGCAGTACTTC
TRBV5-6	.	few	TRBJ1-1	CASSLAAGYEAFF	TGTGCCAGCAGCTTGGCGGCAGGATATGAAGCTTTCTTT
TRBV7-2	.	.	TRBJ1-1	CASSSQGVLNTEAFF	TGTGCCAGCAGCTCTCAAGGGGTACTGAACACTGAAGCTTTCTTT
TRBV30	TRBD2	.	TRBJ2-1	CAWSVKRGKYNEQFF	TGTGCCTGGAGTGTAAAGCGGGGGAAATACAATGAGCAGTTCTTC
TRBV6-1	.	.	TRBJ2-2	CASLKPGGVTGELFF	TGTGCCAGTCTTAAACCGGGCGGGGTCACCGGGGAGCTGTTTTTT
TRBV30	TRBD1	.	TRBJ1-6	CAWSLTGTGNNSPLHF	TGTGCCTGGAGTCTGACCGGGACAGGGAATAATTCACCCCTCCACTTT
TRBV6-1	.	.	TRBJ1-5	CASSEFQVNQPQHF	TGTGCCAGCAGTGAGTTTCAGGTCAATCAGCCCCAGCATTTT
TRBV6-1	TRBD2	.	TRBJ2-6	CASSVPRGGAGANVLTF	TGTGCCAGCAGTGTACCCCGCGGGGGGGCTGGGGCCAACGTCCTGACTTTC
TRBV7-8	TRBD2	once	TRBJ2-7	CASSSPGTSGGITYEQYF	TGTGCCAGCAGCTCTCCCGGGACTAGCGGGGGGATTACCTACGAGCAGTACTTC
TRBV5-4	.	.	TRBJ2-5	CASSRGWETQYF	TGTGCCAGCAGCCGGGGGTGGGAGACCCAGTACTTC
TRBV4-1	.	.	TRBJ2-3	CASSLSGISTDTQYF	TGCGCCAGCAGCTTGTCAGGGATTAGCACAGATACGCAGTATTTT
TRBV19	TRBD1	.	TRBJ1-2	CASSAGQGAPRGYTF	TGTGCCAGTAGTGCGGGACAGGGGGCTCCCAGGGGCTACACCTTC
TRBV5-1	TRBD2	.	TRBJ2-1	CASSLNPGLAGVGEQFF	TGCGCCAGCAGCCTAAACCCGGGACTAGCGGGAGTAGGGGAGCAGTTCTTC
TRBV7-2	TRBD2	.	TRBJ2-7	CASKGGGEYEQYF	TGTGCCAGCAAAGGCGGGGGGGAATACGAGCAGTACTTC
TRBV5-1	.	.	TRBJ2-1	CASSLEGVGYNEQFF	TGCGCCAGCAGCTTGGAGGGAGTTGGGTACAATGAGCAGTTCTTC
TRBV28	.	.	TRBJ2-1	CASSTHNEQFF	TGTGCCAGCAGCACTCACAATGAGCAGTTCTTC
TRBV2	.	.	TRBJ2-1	CASSMRRGTNEQFF	TGTGCCAGCAGTATGAGAAGAGGGACTAATGAGCAGTTCTTC
TRBV27	TRBD1	.	TRBJ1-5	CASSLGGTGPNQPQHF	TGTGCCAGCAGTTTAGGTGGGACAGGGCCCAATCAGCCCCAGCATTTT
TRBV5-1	TRBD1	.	TRBJ1-3	CASSSQGTNSGNTIYF	TGCGCCAGCAGCTCACAGGGGACAAACTCTGGAAACACCATATATTTT
TRBV7-6	TRBD2	.	TRBJ2-7	CASSPRAGGGAYEQYF	TGTGCCAGCAGCCCTCGAGCGGGAGGGGGGGCCTACGAGCAGTACTTC
TRBV6-5	.	.	TRBJ2-1	CASSYGEGREQFF	TGTGCCAGCAGTTACGGTGAGGGTCGGGAGCAGTTCTTC
TRBV7-9	TRBD1	.	TRBJ2-7	CASSTRQGSSYEQYF	TGTGCCAGCAGCACCAGACAGGGGAGCTCCTACGAGCAGTACTTC
TRBV11-3	TRBD2	.	TRBJ2-3	CASSYTGVAGGPSTDTQYF	TGTGCCAGCAGCTATACAGGGGTAGCGGGGGGGCCCAGCACAGATACGCAGTATTTT
TRBV29-1	.	few	TRBJ1-1	CRGESGGTEAFF	TGCAGAGGGGAGTCGGGGGGCACTGAAGCTTTCTTT
TRBV5-1	.	once	TRBJ2-7	CASSLYAGSSYEQYF	TGCGCCAGCAGCTTGTATGCGGGGAGCTCCTACGAGCAGTACTTC
TRBV5-6	TRBD1	.	TRBJ2-7	CASSHLTGLNLPYEQYF	TGTGCCAGCAGCCACCTGACAGGGTTAAACCTCCCCTACGAGCAGTACTTC
TRBV27	.	.	TRBJ1-1	CASRGMGRGPEAFF	TGTGCCAGCAGGGGTATGGGAAGAGGGCCTGAAGCTTTCTTT
TRBV5-1	.	.	TRBJ1-2	CASRAESYGYTF	TGCGCCAGCAGGGCGGAGTCCTATGGCTACACCTTC
TRBV19	TRBD1	.	TRBJ2-2	CASSPGTAYTGELFF	TGTGCCAGTAGTCCCGGGACAGCTTACACCGGGGAGCTGTTTTTT
TRBV7-3	TRBD1	.	TRBJ1-4	CASSLKGGLDEKLFF	TGTGCCAGCAGCTTAAAAGGGGGCCTTGATGAAAAACTGTTTTTT
TRBV25-1	.	once	TRBJ1-4	CASSRMSGGNEKLFF	TGTGCCAGCAGCCGAATGAGCGGTGGTAATGAAAAACTGTTTTTT
TRBV7-6	TRBD2	.	TRBJ2-5	CASSSREGETQYF	TGTGCCAGCAGCTCCAGGGAGGGGGAGACCCAGTACTTC
TRBV19	TRBD2	.	TRBJ2-3	CASTSAGLARDTQYF	TGTGCCAGTACGAGTGCGGGACTAGCTAGAGATACGCAGTATTTT